This T cell receptor (beta chain) was captured by sequencing in a study of tumor-infiltrating lymphocytes in primary liver carcinoma. Study overall: Spanning 4.2 to 10 cm, the tumors were T1-T3 N0M0. Roughly 3.5 to 7.13 million productive TCRbeta reads were obtained per sample, with similar numbers across tissue types. General study points: Being bulk and unsorted, samples allowed no CD4+ and CD8+ repertoire comparison.

A constant-region primer primed TCR beta cDNA synthesis from about 490 ng of total RNA. What produced the TCR beta libraries was three nested multiplex PCR rounds using slightly modified ARM-PCR. TRBV1-TRBV30 forward primers paired with a C-beta reverse primer were used in the first two PCR rounds, which ran about 11 cycles each. Each CDR3 protein is one row after TCRdb ran MiXCR on the multiplex PCR reads. This table holds 300,000 to 400,000 distinct CDR3 sequences, roughly two thirds found once. A word on this clonotype: Its specificity is unknown. A single base separates this from a much larger clone, so it may be a read error.

CDR3 length: 16 amino acids. Unsorted whole blood served as the source of blood RNA, and germline DNA was extracted as well. The gene calls are TRBV12-3 or TRBV12-4 and TRBJ2-7, with 14 bases aligning to TRBD2. The clonotype originates from a man in his forties with primary liver carcinoma and hepatitis B virus infection. Material for sequencing was peripheral blood. CDR3 in amino acids: CASSPPGLAGVGEQCF. The CDR3 DNA reads as TGTGCCAGCAGCCCTCCGGGACTAGCGGGAGTTGGGGAGCAGTGCTTC.